Listed below are T cell receptor beta chains from one sample, sequenced in a study of Graves' ophthalmopathy and Graves' hyperthyroidism. One entry per CDR3 protein results from TCRdb running MiXCR on the multiplex PCR reads. The sample has 350,000 to 450,000 distinct CDR3 sequences; around 17% are singletons. The source material was peripheral blood. These receptors were obtained from a woman younger than 30 with Graves' ophthalmopathy. Both conserved end residues are part of each CDR3. A D gene is named only where the DNA matches it firmly. Only some rows state a clone size, as once, few, many or a class for expanded clones.

j_call	d_call	v_call	clone_size	cdr3_aa	cdr3_nt
TRBJ2-7	TRBD2	TRBV6-1	few	CASRTLAGALSYEQYF	TGTGCCAGCAGAACTCTAGCGGGAGCCCTCTCCTACGAGCAGTACTTC
TRBJ2-5	TRBD1	TRBV29-1	-	CSVTGGNQETQYF	TGCAGCGTAACAGGGGGCAACCAAGAGACCCAGTACTTC
TRBJ2-7	TRBD1	TRBV5-1	many	CASSITGTGISYEQYF	TGCGCCAGCAGCATCACCGGGACAGGGATTTCCTACGAGCAGTACTTC
TRBJ2-7	TRBD1	TRBV30	many	CAWSVGQGAYEQYF	TGTGCCTGGAGTGTGGGGCAGGGGGCTTACGAGCAGTACTTC
TRBJ2-3	-	TRBV30	-	CAWSTILTQYF	TGTGCCTGGAGTACGATTCTTACGCAGTATTTT
TRBJ2-2	TRBD1	TRBV19	many	CASTVTGTNTGELFF	TGTGCCAGTACTGTGACAGGGACAAACACCGGGGAGCTGTTTTTT
TRBJ2-2	-	TRBV10-3	many	CAISFGITDTGELFF	TGTGCCATCAGCTTTGGGATAACGGACACCGGGGAGCTGTTTTTT
TRBJ2-7	TRBD1	TRBV18	-	CASSPPRTGSYEQYF	TGTGCCAGCTCACCACCGAGGACAGGTTCCTACGAGCAGTACTTC
TRBJ2-7	TRBD1	TRBV20-1	many	CSASRRQGAGYEQYF	TGCAGTGCTAGTCGTAGACAGGGGGCTGGTTACGAGCAGTACTTC
TRBJ1-1	TRBD1	TRBV5-5	many	CASSLVQGANTEAFF	TGTGCCAGCAGCTTGGTGCAGGGGGCGAACACTGAAGCTTTCTTT
TRBJ2-7	-	TRBV28	many	CASSLRVHEQYF	TGTGCCAGCAGTTTAAGGGTCCACGAGCAGTACTTC
TRBJ1-1	-	TRBV6-1	many	CASRDTLNTEAFF	TGTGCCAGCAGGGACACTTTGAACACTGAAGCTTTCTTT
TRBJ2-7	-	TRBV12-3/TRBV12-4	-	CASSSDLYGQYF	TGTGCCAGCAGTTCCGACTTATACGGGCAGTACTTC
TRBJ2-1	-	TRBV12-3/TRBV12-4	many	CASSLRRTGSNEQFF	TGTGCCAGCAGTTTACGGCGCACTGGGTCTAATGAGCAGTTCTTC
TRBJ2-7	-	TRBV6-1	many	CASSEPRGLSYEQYF	TGTGCCAGCAGTGAACCCCGCGGACTCTCCTACGAGCAGTACTTC
TRBJ2-7	-	TRBV12-3/TRBV12-4	many	CASSPSGFSYEQYF	TGTGCCAGCAGTCCGTCAGGTTTTTCCTACGAGCAGTACTTC
TRBJ1-6	-	TRBV28	many	CASSYTEGDNSPLHF	TGTGCCAGCAGTTATACGGAAGGGGATAATTCACCCCTCCACTTT
TRBJ1-3	-	TRBV11-2	many	CASSLDLGLRDTIYF	TGTGCCAGCAGCTTAGATCTGGGTTTGCGAGACACCATATATTTT
TRBJ2-7	TRBD2	TRBV10-1	many	CASSESSAGSYEQYF	TGCGCCAGCAGTGAGTCATCAGCGGGGTCCTACGAGCAGTACTTC
TRBJ2-7	-	TRBV29-1	many	CSVVPGNSYEQYF	TGCAGCGTCGTCCCCGGGAACTCCTACGAGCAGTACTTC
TRBJ1-1	TRBD1	TRBV28	many	CASSPLRDRGADEAFF	TGTGCCAGCAGTCCACTACGGGACAGGGGAGCGGATGAAGCTTTCTTT
TRBJ2-3	TRBD2	TRBV6-2/TRBV6-3	many	CASSYQTSGNGDTQYF	TGTGCCAGCAGTTACCAGACTAGCGGTAATGGGGATACGCAGTATTTT
TRBJ1-1	-	TRBV15	many	CATSLELNTEAFF	TGTGCCACCAGTCTCGAACTCAACACTGAAGCTTTCTTT
TRBJ2-2	-	TRBV14	-	CASSQDRNRELFF	TGTGCCAGCAGCCAAGATCGAAATCGGGAGCTGTTTTTT
TRBJ2-2	-	TRBV11-2	many	CASSFYTGELFF	TGTGCCAGCAGCTTTTACACCGGGGAGCTGTTTTTT
TRBJ2-7	-	TRBV6-5	many	CASSYGGTYEQYF	TGTGCCAGCAGTTACGGGGGGACCTACGAGCAGTACTTC
TRBJ2-7	TRBD2	TRBV20-1	many	CSASVRLAGLPPIYEQYF	TGCAGTGCTAGTGTACGACTAGCGGGGCTTCCCCCCATCTACGAGCAGTACTTC
TRBJ1-1	-	TRBV12-3/TRBV12-4	many	CASSVTGREGEAFF	TGTGCCAGCAGCGTGACCGGACGAGAGGGTGAAGCTTTCTTT
TRBJ2-7	-	TRBV18	many	CASSAAAGQTYEQYF	TGTGCCAGCTCAGCGGCGGCAGGGCAAACCTACGAGCAGTACTTC
TRBJ1-1	TRBD1	TRBV10-1	once	CASSEVPSDRVSMNTEAFF	TGCGCCAGCAGTGAGGTTCCCTCGGACAGGGTATCGATGAACACTGAAGCTTTCTTT
TRBJ1-2	-	TRBV6-1	-	CASSQTGRDGYTF	TGTGCCAGCAGTCAAACAGGGAGGGACGGCTACACCTTC
TRBJ1-3	-	TRBV25-1	many	CASSEGKGWTIYF	TGTGCCAGCAGTGAGGGGAAAGGTTGGACCATATATTTT
TRBJ2-7	TRBD2	TRBV28	many	CASSQPSTSGRFYEQYF	TGTGCCAGCAGTCAACCCTCGACTAGCGGGAGGTTCTACGAGCAGTACTTC
TRBJ2-2	TRBD2	TRBV28	many	CASSLFGTSGISLHGELFF	TGTGCCAGCAGTTTATTCGGGACTAGCGGGATTAGTCTGCACGGGGAGCTGTTTTTT
TRBJ2-5	TRBD2	TRBV5-1	-	CASSLTSGGHQETQYF	TGCGCCAGCAGCTTGACTAGCGGGGGCCACCAAGAGACCCAGTACTTC
TRBJ2-1	TRBD1	TRBV12-3/TRBV12-4	many	CASTGTGGVGNEQFF	TGTGCCAGCACTGGGACAGGTGGGGTCGGGAATGAGCAGTTCTTC
TRBJ2-1	-	TRBV6-4	many	CASSLQETSVNEQFF	TGTGCCAGCTCACTACAGGAGACTAGTGTCAATGAGCAGTTCTTC
TRBJ1-5	TRBD1	TRBV19	many	CASSIPLRDRATQPQHF	TGTGCCAGTAGTATACCCCTCCGGGACAGGGCAACCCAGCCCCAGCATTTT
TRBJ1-5	-	TRBV6-5	many	CASSYLQVQPQHF	TGTGCCAGCAGTTACTTACAAGTTCAGCCCCAGCATTTT
TRBJ2-7	-	TRBV30	many	CAWRGTQAYF	TGTGCCTGGAGGGGGACACAGGCGTACTTC
TRBJ2-6	-	TRBV27	many	CASSFKASGANVLTF	TGTGCCAGCAGTTTTAAGGCATCTGGGGCCAACGTCCTGACTTTC
TRBJ1-1	-	TRBV7-2	many	CASRTGRDTEAFF	TGTGCCAGCAGGACGGGAAGGGACACTGAAGCTTTCTTT
TRBJ2-2	-	TRBV5-6	-	CASGFWGTGELFF	TGTGCCAGCGGATTCTGGGGAACCGGGGAGCTGTTTTTT
TRBJ2-5	TRBD1	TRBV11-2	many	CASSRGTGPQETQYF	TGTGCCAGCAGCCGAGGGACAGGGCCACAAGAGACCCAGTACTTC
TRBJ2-5	TRBD1	TRBV20-1	many	CSASGDGTGETQYF	TGCAGTGCTAGCGGGGACGGGACAGGAGAGACCCAGTACTTC
TRBJ2-2	-	TRBV11-2	many	CASSSRVVAANTGELFF	TGTGCCAGCAGCTCCCGGGTGGTAGCGGCGAACACCGGGGAGCTGTTTTTT
TRBJ2-5	-	TRBV12-3/TRBV12-4	-	CASSDYKASGETQYF	TGTGCCAGCAGCGATTACAAGGCCTCCGGGGAGACCCAGTACTTC
TRBJ2-2	TRBD2	TRBV30	-	CACDIAGNTGELFF	TGTGCCTGCGACATAGCGGGGAACACCGGGGAGCTGTTTTTT
TRBJ1-5	-	TRBV19	many	CASSTLGVSNQPQHF	TGTGCCAGTAGTACCTTAGGGGTATCGAATCAGCCCCAGCATTTT